The T cell receptor (beta chain) under discussion was sequenced for a study of blood T cells in healthy people across ages (dated by TCRdb to about 2015). About the full investigation: In model experiments, template switching captured about one uniquely barcoded TCR beta cDNA molecule for every two T cells. To track age-related changes in TCR beta repertoire diversity, the study relied on deep sequencing normalized with unique cDNA molecular identifiers. Four age groups were formed from the donors: young (average roughly 15 years), middle-aged (around 40), aged (62) and long-lived (less than 85). To avoid experimental bias, donors of different ages were spread randomly across the sequencing lanes. The study analyzed two additional independent replicas of 1 million unique cDNA reads from the same blood draw for two donors, one aged 18 to 30 and one aged 80 or older.

Systemically healthy Caucasian individuals from Russia, around 39 in total and aged 6 to 90 years, were included as donors. Approximately 11 milliliters of peripheral blood were drawn from each donor into EDTA-treated Vacutainer tubes. Ficoll-Paque density-gradient centrifugation was used to isolate PBMCs, with at least 7 million obtained per sample. Total RNA was extracted from PBMCs with Trizol reagent, with at least 5 micrograms obtained per sample. For every donor, an aliquot of PBMCs went through flow cytometry to measure the percentages of naive CD45RAhigh/CD27high T cells. Counted from cysteine to phenylalanine, this CDR3 has 15 amino acids. Only CDR3 DNA remains: 45 bases, in frame from the first base. Sequences SEHNR (CDR1) and FQNEAQ (CDR2) are obtained from the germline V gene (reference sequence). After removal of 6 bases from V and 0 bases from J, the junction retains 7 bases not matched to a gene.

The research as a whole found: Estimates of total diversity based on one million sequenced T cells were regarded as lower bounds and as underestimates. Because the CMV infection status of the donors was unknown, age-related changes in expanded clonotypes may potentially have been confounded. As age increased, observed TCR beta diversity per million T cells dropped in a roughly linear way, and a significant reduction was already evident by age 40. Bulk unsorted PBMC profiling prevented conclusive comparison of naive and antigen-experienced compartments. Observed TCR beta diversity correlated strongly with the percentage of naive T cells measured by flow cytometry. Compared with the aged group, more naive CD4+ T cells, fewer expanded clones and increased TCR diversity were shown by the long-lived group, suggesting age selection.

Receptor libraries were prepared by 5' RACE. Sequencing used an Illumina HiSeq 2500. A second roughly 6 to 12 cycle PCR used a sample-barcoded 5' primer and a J-beta primer mix. Each TCR beta cDNA molecule received a unique molecular identifier from a template-switch 5' adaptor carrying 12 random nucleotides. Each sample yielded at least 2.5 million CDR3-containing paired-end reads. First-strand cDNA synthesis was performed from all RNA using the Mint cDNA synthesis kit, with priming by a TRBC-specific oligonucleotide. Following uracil-DNA glycosylase treatment, all cDNA underwent a first 18-cycle PCR with the universal primers M1SS and BC2_uni_R. As for the authors' bioinformatics: For normalization, 1 million high-quality reads were randomly selected from each sample, with every read carrying a distinct molecular identifier. Reads sharing molecular identifiers were discarded rather than binned into consensus sequences. CDR3 identification, clonotype clustering and error correction used MiTCR with a Q25 quality threshold and the strictest error-elimination algorithm. Lower-bound total TCR beta diversity was estimated with a nonparametric unseen species model using Euler transformation. The raw public data were reprocessed by TCRdb itself: fastp quality trimming at Q25, MiXCR clonotype calling, in-frame beta chains only. Entries are consolidated by CDR3 protein sequence, retaining the most common genes and DNA. TCRdb, not the original authors, processed these V and J calls. For this sample the table gives 800,000 to 950,000 distinct CDR3 sequences, of which around 49% were detected only once. The leading ten clones occupy under 15% of the sample.

A word on this clonotype: There is no known antigen for this receptor. Base qualities were left out, and no much larger clone turns up one base away.

The sequence came from a man aged 25-40 years in good health. The material sequenced was blood. The chain links TRBV7-9 with TRBJ2-7; 8 bases in between match TRBD2. The nucleotides read TGTGCCAGCAGTTCAACTAGCGGTAGCTCCTACGAGCAGTACTTC. Its product reads: CASSSTSGSSYEQYF.